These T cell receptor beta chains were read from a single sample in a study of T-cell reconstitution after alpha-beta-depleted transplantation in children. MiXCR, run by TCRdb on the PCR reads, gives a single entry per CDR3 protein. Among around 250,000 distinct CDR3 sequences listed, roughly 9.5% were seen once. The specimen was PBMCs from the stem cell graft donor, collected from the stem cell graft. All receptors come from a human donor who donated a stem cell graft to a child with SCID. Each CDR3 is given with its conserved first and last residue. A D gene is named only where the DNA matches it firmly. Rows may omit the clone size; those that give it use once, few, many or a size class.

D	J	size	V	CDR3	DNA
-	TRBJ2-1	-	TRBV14	CASTPFPGNNEQFF	TGTGCCAGCACCCCGTTTCCCGGGAACAATGAGCAGTTCTTC
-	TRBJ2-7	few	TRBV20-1	CSARTPDSKLEQYF	TGCAGTGCTAGAACTCCGGACAGTAAGTTGGAGCAGTACTTC
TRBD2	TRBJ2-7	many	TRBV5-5	CASSLERAAGYEQYF	TGTGCCAGCAGCTTGGAGCGGGCAGCGGGATACGAGCAGTACTTC
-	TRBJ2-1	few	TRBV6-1	CASSPPWGSILNNEQFF	TGTGCCAGCAGTCCCCCCTGGGGGAGCATACTAAACAATGAGCAGTTCTTC
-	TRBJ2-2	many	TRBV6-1	CASSGTRNTGELFF	TGTGCCAGCAGTGGGACACGGAACACCGGGGAGCTGTTTTTT
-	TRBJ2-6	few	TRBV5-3	CASSSETALSGANVLTF	TGTGCCAGCAGCTCAGAGACAGCACTCTCTGGGGCCAACGTCCTGACTTTC
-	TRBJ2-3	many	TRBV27	CASSPGWQGSTDTQYF	TGTGCCAGCTCCCCAGGTTGGCAGGGGAGCACAGATACGCAGTATTTT
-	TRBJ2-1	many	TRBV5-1	CASSNIKHASTSYNEQFF	TGCGCCAGCAGCAACATAAAACACGCATCCACCTCCTACAATGAGCAGTTCTTC
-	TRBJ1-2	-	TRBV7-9	CATRPGPNYGYTF	TGTGCCACCAGGCCGGGACCCAATTATGGCTACACCTTC
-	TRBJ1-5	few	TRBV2	CASSEALRGAYSNQPQHF	TGTGCCAGCAGTGAAGCGCTTCGAGGAGCTTATAGCAATCAGCCCCAGCATTTT
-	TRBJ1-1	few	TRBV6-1	CASAPEGFNTEAFF	TGTGCCAGCGCCCCCGAAGGGTTCAACACTGAAGCTTTCTTT
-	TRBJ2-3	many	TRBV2	CASRIGESTDTQYF	TGTGCCAGCAGAATTGGCGAGAGCACAGATACGCAGTATTTT
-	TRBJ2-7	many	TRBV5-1	CASSLIGAFEQYF	TGCGCCAGCAGCTTGATCGGGGCTTTCGAGCAGTACTTC
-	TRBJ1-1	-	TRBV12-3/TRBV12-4	CASSYFMNTEAFF	TGTGCCAGCAGTTATTTCATGAACACTGAAGCTTTCTTT
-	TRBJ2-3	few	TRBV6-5	CASSYSAGLSSDTQYF	TGTGCCAGCAGTTACTCGGCAGGGCTTAGTTCAGATACGCAGTATTTT
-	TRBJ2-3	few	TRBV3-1	CASSKLGPGTHTQYF	TGTGCCAGCAGCAAGCTGGGCCCAGGGACACATACGCAGTATTTT
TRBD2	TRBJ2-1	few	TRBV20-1	CSARERGGPNEQFF	TGCAGTGCTAGAGAACGGGGGGGCCCCAATGAGCAGTTCTTC
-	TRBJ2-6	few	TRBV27	CASSFGKLVGANVLTF	TGTGCCAGCAGTTTCGGAAAGCTAGTTGGGGCCAACGTCCTGACTTTC
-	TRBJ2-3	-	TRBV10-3	CAISDGGDTQYF	TGTGCCATCAGTGATGGCGGAGATACGCAGTATTTT
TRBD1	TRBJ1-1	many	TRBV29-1	CSVEEGTVNTEAFF	TGCAGCGTTGAGGAAGGGACAGTGAACACTGAAGCTTTCTTT
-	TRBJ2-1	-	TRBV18	CASSPPGTPNEQFF	TGTGCCAGCTCACCACCGGGAACTCCCAATGAGCAGTTCTTC
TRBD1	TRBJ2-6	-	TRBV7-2	CASSVDRGYSGANVLTF	TGTGCCAGCAGCGTGGACAGGGGATACTCTGGGGCCAACGTCCTGACTTTC
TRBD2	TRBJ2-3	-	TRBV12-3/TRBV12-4	CASSLEHRGDTDTQYF	TGTGCCAGCAGTTTAGAGCACCGGGGGGACACAGATACGCAGTATTTT
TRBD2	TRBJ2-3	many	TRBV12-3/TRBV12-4	CASSITTVGLAGDGTDTQYF	TGTGCCAGCAGTATAACGACGGTGGGACTAGCGGGGGACGGCACAGATACGCAGTATTTT
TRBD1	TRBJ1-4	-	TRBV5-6	CASSLWGVQGAGEKLFF	TGTGCCAGCAGCTTGTGGGGAGTTCAGGGGGCAGGAGAAAAACTGTTTTTT
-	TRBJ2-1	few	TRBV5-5	CASSLIANQGGEQFF	TGTGCCAGCAGCTTGATAGCGAATCAGGGTGGTGAGCAGTTCTTC
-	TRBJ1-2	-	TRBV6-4	CASSDYGAAPYGYTF	TGTGCCAGCAGTGACTATGGGGCAGCGCCATATGGCTACACCTTC
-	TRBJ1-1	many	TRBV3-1	CASSQGGFPEAFF	TGTGCCAGCAGCCAGGGGGGGTTCCCCGAAGCTTTCTTT
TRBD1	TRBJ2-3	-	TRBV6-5	CASSLGQTFSLADTQYF	TGTGCCAGCAGTTTGGGACAGACTTTCTCCCTCGCAGATACGCAGTATTTT
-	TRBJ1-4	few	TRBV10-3	CAISETTPGTLNEKLFF	TGTGCCATCAGTGAGACGACCCCCGGGACTCTAAATGAAAAACTGTTTTTT
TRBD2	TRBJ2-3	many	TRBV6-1	CATFPTSGGTDTQYF	TGTGCCACCTTTCCGACTAGCGGGGGCACAGATACGCAGTATTTT
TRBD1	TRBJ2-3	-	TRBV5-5	CASSLQGETDTQYF	TGTGCCAGCAGCTTGCAGGGGGAGACAGATACGCAGTATTTT
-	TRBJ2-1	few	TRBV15	CATSRDGPNEQFF	TGTGCCACCAGCAGAGACGGACCCAATGAGCAGTTCTTC
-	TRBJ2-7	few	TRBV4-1	CASSQEGRLEQYF	TGCGCCAGCAGCCAAGAGGGACGGTTAGAGCAGTACTTC
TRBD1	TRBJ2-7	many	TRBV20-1	CSAEGQGSGEQYF	TGCAGTGCTGAAGGACAGGGATCGGGGGAGCAGTACTTC
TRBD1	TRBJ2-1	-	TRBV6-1	CASGGDRGDVMNEQFF	TGTGCCAGCGGGGGGGACAGGGGAGATGTGATGAATGAGCAGTTCTTC
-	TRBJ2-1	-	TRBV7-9	CASSSSRDEQFF	TGTGCCAGCAGCTCTAGCAGGGATGAGCAGTTCTTC
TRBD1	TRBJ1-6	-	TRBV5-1	CASSWGQDNNSPLHF	TGCGCCAGCAGCTGGGGACAGGATAATAATTCACCCCTCCACTTT
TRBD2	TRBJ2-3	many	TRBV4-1	CASSQLAGGTDTQYF	TGCGCCAGCAGCCAACTCGCGGGGGGCACAGATACGCAGTATTTT
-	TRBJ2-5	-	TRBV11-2	CASSFGALEETQYF	TGTGCCAGCAGCTTCGGGGCTTTGGAAGAGACCCAGTACTTC
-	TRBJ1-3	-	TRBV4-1	CASSRIGGSGNTIYF	TGCGCCAGCAGCCGGATAGGGGGCTCTGGAAACACCATATATTTT
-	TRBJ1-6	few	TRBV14	CASSQEEGSYNSPLHF	TGTGCCAGCAGCCAAGAGGAGGGCTCTTATAATTCACCCCTCCACTTT